The rows below give T cell receptor beta chains drawn from one sample of a study of shared clonotypes between healthy human individuals. Some clones are missing from TCRdb's copy, which holds only in-frame ones; the method was immunoSEQ multiplex PCR. In the table there are about 2.4 million clones, over 85% of which are singletons. Sequencing was done on a sample of naive CD4+ T cells from PBMCs. The receptors shown here come from a man younger than 35 in good health. Some clones in this sample may be carry-over from other donors' samples. Both conserved end residues are part of each CDR3. D genes are given only for firm matches. Only some rows state a clone size, as once, few, many or a class for expanded clones.

TGTGCCAGCTCACCCCGACAGAACACAGATACGCAGTATTTT | CASSPRQNTDTQYF | TRBJ2-3 | . | 14 | . | TRBV18
TGTGCCAGCCCCAGGGCGCGACAGGGGGCTGAAGCTTTCTTT | CASPRARQGAEAFF | TRBJ1-1 | TRBD1 | 14 | . | TRBV2
TGTGCCAGCAGCACGACAGGTTTAGCTAACTATGGCTACACCTTC | CASSTTGLANYGYTF | TRBJ1-2 | . | 15 | . | TRBV5-4
TGTGCCAGCAGCTTAGCCGTCGTGATGGTCCCTGAGCAGTTCTTC | CASSLAVVMVPEQFF | TRBJ2-1 | . | 15 | . | TRBV7-2
TGTGCCATCAGTGGCCAGGGGGGCCAAGGGGCTTTCTTT | CAISGQGGQGAFF | TRBJ1-1 | TRBD1 | 13 | . | TRBV10-3
TGCGCCAGCAGCTTACAGGTCCCGGGACAAGGGGGCTACACCTTC | CASSLQVPGQGGYTF | TRBJ1-2 | . | 15 | once | TRBV5-1
TGTGCCACCGCCTCCGCAGATACGCAGTATTTT | CATASADTQYF | TRBJ2-3 | . | 11 | . | TRBV6-1
TGTGCCAGCAGCTTCTGGGGCTCTGGGGCCAACGTCCTGACTTTC | CASSFWGSGANVLTF | TRBJ2-6 | . | 15 | . | TRBV5-6
TGCGCCAGCAGCTTGGCTGTGTTTAATGAGCAGTTCTTC | CASSLAVFNEQFF | TRBJ2-1 | . | 13 | . | TRBV5-1
TGCGCCAGCCGGCGGGGGGATGCTTTGGGGCAGTACTTC | CASRRGDALGQYF | TRBJ2-7 | TRBD2 | 13 | . | TRBV5-1
TGTGCCAGCACACGGAGCACAGATACGCAGTATTTT | CASTRSTDTQYF | TRBJ2-3 | . | 12 | . | TRBV2
TGCAGCGGGAAAAGGAGGGTAAAGGGGACCTACGAGCAGTACTTC | CSGKRRVKGTYEQYF | TRBJ2-7 | . | 15 | . | TRBV29-1
TGTGCCAGCAGAGGACTGATTAACTATGGCTACACCTTC | CASRGLINYGYTF | TRBJ1-2 | . | 13 | . | TRBV6-1
TGTGCCAGCAGCTTTAGCGGGAGAAAGGCCGGGGAGCTGTTTTTT | CASSFSGRKAGELFF | TRBJ2-2 | TRBD2 | 15 | . | TRBV7-3
TGTGCCAGCAGTTACAGGGGGATGAACACTGAAGCTTTCTTT | CASSYRGMNTEAFF | TRBJ1-1 | TRBD1 | 14 | . | TRBV27
TGTGCCAGCCTCGACAGGGGGCTTCCGTACGAGCAGTACTTC | CASLDRGLPYEQYF | TRBJ2-7 | TRBD1 | 14 | . | TRBV28
TGTGCCAGCAGACGGTTCGGGGGGGCCACCGGGGAGCTGTTTTTT | CASRRFGGATGELFF | TRBJ2-2 | TRBD2 | 15 | . | TRBV9
TGTGCCAGTAGTCTACAGGGAGGAGAGACCCAGTACTTC | CASSLQGGETQYF | TRBJ2-5 | . | 13 | . | TRBV19
TGTGCCTGGACTACACTAACAGGGGTGACAGATACGCAGTATTTT | CAWTTLTGVTDTQYF | TRBJ2-3 | TRBD1 | 15 | . | TRBV30
TGCGCCAGCAGCCAAGCGAGTGGAGGCTATGGCTACACCTTC | CASSQASGGYGYTF | TRBJ1-2 | . | 14 | . | TRBV4-1
TGCAGCGTTGAACGGGAGGAACACTTC | CSVEREEHF | TRBJ2-5 | TRBD2 | 9 | few | TRBV29-1
TGTGCCAGCAGCGTAGCGGGAACACATCTTTTCTACAATGAGCAGTTCTTC | CASSVAGTHLFYNEQFF | TRBJ2-1 | . | 17 | . | TRBV9
TGCGCCAGCAGCTTGGTTGCAGGGACCTACGAGCAGTACTTC | CASSLVAGTYEQYF | TRBJ2-7 | . | 14 | . | TRBV5-1
TGTGCCAGCAGCCGAGTACCACCGGGGCAGGGGGCTGTCACCGGGGAGCTGTTTTTT | CASSRVPPGQGAVTGELFF | TRBJ2-2 | TRBD1 | 19 | . | TRBV4-2
TGTGCCAGCAGCTCCAGACTAGCGGTATACAATGAGCAGTTCTTC | CASSSRLAVYNEQFF | TRBJ2-1 | TRBD2 | 15 | . | TRBV7-7
TGTGCCAGCACCACCCTTGACGCAGGGGGCCCTCAGCCCCAGCATTTT | CASTTLDAGGPQPQHF | TRBJ1-5 | TRBD1 | 16 | . | TRBV28
TGTGCCAGCAGCCCGAGAGGAGGAAACAATGAAAAACTGTTTTTT | CASSPRGGNNEKLFF | TRBJ1-4 | . | 15 | few | TRBV7-9
TGTGCCAGCAGTCACCCACTGTCGGGACAGGGGATTCAGTACTTC | CASSHPLSGQGIQYF | TRBJ2-4 | TRBD1 | 15 | . | TRBV27
TGTGCCAGCACCCGAGACAGAGATCAGCCCCAGCATTTT | CASTRDRDQPQHF | TRBJ1-5 | . | 13 | . | TRBV6-1
TGTGCCAGCAGTTTACTAGCGGGAGGGCCGTTCTCTAGCACAGATACGCAGTATTTT | CASSLLAGGPFSSTDTQYF | TRBJ2-3 | TRBD2 | 19 | once | TRBV28
TGTGCCAGCTCGTTCACTCCACTCTGGGGGACTGAAGCTTTCTTT | CASSFTPLWGTEAFF | TRBJ1-1 | . | 15 | . | TRBV18
TGTGCCAGCAGCTTGGGGCAGGCAAATTCACCCCTCCACTTT | CASSLGQANSPLHF | TRBJ1-6 | . | 14 | . | TRBV5-6
TGCGCCAGCAGCTTGTTATTGGCAGGTAACACCGGGGAGCTGTTTTTT | CASSLLLAGNTGELFF | TRBJ2-2 | . | 16 | . | TRBV5-1
TGTGCCAGCAGCTTGGCCGGACGCACAGATACGCAGTATTTT | CASSLAGRTDTQYF | TRBJ2-3 | . | 14 | . | TRBV5-6
TGCGCCAGCAGCCCCAGACTAGCGGGAGGTTACAATGAGCAGTTCTTC | CASSPRLAGGYNEQFF | TRBJ2-1 | TRBD2 | 16 | once | TRBV5-1
TGTGCCATCAGGGATTACCCCGGGGAGCTGTTTTTT | CAIRDYPGELFF | TRBJ2-2 | . | 12 | once | TRBV10-3
TGTGCCAGCAGCTTAGGCTACCGCACAGATACGCAGTATTTT | CASSLGYRTDTQYF | TRBJ2-3 | . | 14 | . | TRBV7-9
TGTGCCAGCAGTTTGCGGGGACGTCCAGAGACCCAGTACTTC | CASSLRGRPETQYF | TRBJ2-5 | . | 14 | once | TRBV27
TGTGCCAGCCTTCCCTGGGGGGGGAAGAACTATGGCTACACCTTC | CASLPWGGKNYGYTF | TRBJ1-2 | . | 15 | . | TRBV6-4
TGTGCCAGCAGTTTGAGGACAGGGGGCGTCGAGCAGTACTTC | CASSLRTGGVEQYF | TRBJ2-7 | TRBD1 | 14 | . | TRBV27
TGCGCCAGCAGCGCTGACTACAATGAGCAGTTCTTC | CASSADYNEQFF | TRBJ2-1 | . | 12 | . | TRBV5-1
TGTGCCAGCAGTCCGGCACAGATGAACACTGAAGCTTTCTTT | CASSPAQMNTEAFF | TRBJ1-1 | . | 14 | . | TRBV28
TGTGCCAGCAGTTGGCGGGAGGGGGGTGCCTACGAGCAGTACTTC | CASSWREGGAYEQYF | TRBJ2-7 | TRBD2 | 15 | . | TRBV2
TGTGCCAGCAGTGAAATTGAGGGCGGGCAGTACTTC | CASSEIEGGQYF | TRBJ2-7 | . | 12 | . | TRBV2